This T cell receptor beta chain originates from a study of blood T cell repertoires in COVID-19. About the study: The United States, Italy and Spain were the sources of the acute and convalescent COVID-19 samples.

Germline values: CDR1 SGHRS, CDR2 YFSETQ. V lost 0 bases and J lost 5; bases outside the gene matches: 5. CDR3 size: 15 residues. Assay: immunoSEQ multiplex PCR; the TCRdb copy retains only in-frame clones and omits some. The data contain 250,000 to 300,000 clones, approximately 90% of them seen just once; the ten biggest clones take up 2.3%. This chain links TRBV5-1 with TRBJ1-1, with 9 bases identical to TRBD1. The sequencing input was PBMCs or T cells enriched from blood (not recorded which). The clonotype comes from a woman aged 40-49 years with acute COVID-19. As DNA, the CDR3 is TGCGCCAGCAGCTTGGAGGGACAGGGTATTACTGAAGCTTTCTTT. It translates to CASSLEGQGITEAFF.